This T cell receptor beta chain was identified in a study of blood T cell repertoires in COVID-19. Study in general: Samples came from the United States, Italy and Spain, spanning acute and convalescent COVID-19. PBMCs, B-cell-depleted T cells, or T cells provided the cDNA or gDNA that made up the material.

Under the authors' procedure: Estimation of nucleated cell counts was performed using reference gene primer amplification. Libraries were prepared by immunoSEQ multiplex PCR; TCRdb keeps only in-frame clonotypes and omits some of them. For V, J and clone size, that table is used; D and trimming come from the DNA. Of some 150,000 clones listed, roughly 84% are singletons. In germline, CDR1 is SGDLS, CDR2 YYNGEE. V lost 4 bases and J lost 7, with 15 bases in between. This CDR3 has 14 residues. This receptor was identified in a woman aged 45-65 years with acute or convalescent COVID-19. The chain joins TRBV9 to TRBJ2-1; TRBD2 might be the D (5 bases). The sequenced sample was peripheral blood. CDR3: CASSRPGLPNEQFF. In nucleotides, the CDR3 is TGTGCCAGCAGCCGACCCGGACTGCCAAATGAGCAGTTCTTC.